A selection of T cell receptor beta chains follows, all from one sample in a study of neurological immune-mediated disorders. TCRdb ran MiXCR on the 5' RACE reads and lists one entry per CDR3 protein. This repertoire shows approximately 53,000 distinct CDR3 sequences, about 9% found once; its top ten account for 1.6%. The specimen sequenced was PBMCs. Source of these receptors: a woman between 40 and 50 years old in good health. The CDR3 runs from the conserved cysteine through the conserved F or W. Each record gives: J gene, D gene, V gene, clone size, CDR3 DNA, CDR3 protein. D genes are given only for firm matches. Size values are once, few and many counts, or a class for expanded clones, and some rows have none.

>TRBJ2-1|TRBD2|TRBV25-1|NA
TGTGTCAGCAGTGACACTAGCGGGGGGTCCTACAATGAGCAGTTCTTC
CVSSDTSGGSYNEQFF
>TRBJ2-7|TRBD2|TRBV27|many
TGTGCCAGCAGTCCCGAAGCGGGAGCCTACGAGCAGTACTTC
CASSPEAGAYEQYF
>TRBJ1-2|NA|TRBV2|many
TGTGCCAGCAGTGCCGGGGGGGAACAGGGCTATGGCTACACCTTC
CASSAGGEQGYGYTF
>TRBJ1-1|NA|TRBV12-3/TRBV12-4|many
TGTGCCAGCAGTTTAACCGGCAGCAACACTGAAGCTTTCTTT
CASSLTGSNTEAFF
>TRBJ1-2|NA|TRBV6-5|many
TGTGCCAGCAGTTACGGTTCGGCGAGTGACTATGGCTACACCTTC
CASSYGSASDYGYTF
>TRBJ2-1|NA|TRBV2|many
TGTGCCAGCAGTTCGGACGGGAGCTCCTACAATGAGCAGTTCTTC
CASSSDGSSYNEQFF
>TRBJ2-1|NA|TRBV5-6|many
TGTGCCAGCAGCCCGGGACTTACCCTCTACAATGAGCAGTTCTTC
CASSPGLTLYNEQFF
>TRBJ1-1|TRBD1|TRBV10-3|many
TGTGCCAGCAGGGGGGTGAACACTGAAGCTTTCTTT
CASRGVNTEAFF
>TRBJ2-1|NA|TRBV7-4|many
TGTGCCAGCAGTGTGGTTACTATTCGAAGCAGGTTCGATGAGCAGTTCTTC
CASSVVTIRSRFDEQFF
>TRBJ1-6|NA|TRBV6-2/TRBV6-3|many
TGTGCCAGCAGTTATATGGACAGAAATTCAAGACCCCTCCACTTT
CASSYMDRNSRPLHF
>TRBJ1-2|NA|TRBV3-1|NA
TGTGCCAGCAGCCAAGAGGGCCAGGGACGGTATGGCTACACCTTC
CASSQEGQGRYGYTF
>TRBJ1-2|TRBD1|TRBV5-6|many
TGTGCCAGCAGCTGGCAGGGACAGAACCATGGCTACACCTTC
CASSWQGQNHGYTF
>TRBJ2-2|TRBD1|TRBV5-1|many
TGCGCCAGCAGCACCCATCCCCGACAGGGCGCGACCGGGGAGCTGTTTTTT
CASSTHPRQGATGELFF
>TRBJ2-1|NA|TRBV24-1|many
TGTGCCACCAGTGATCAAGGGGGGACACTCGAGGCCCTGTTCTTC
CATSDQGGTLEALFF
>TRBJ2-3|NA|TRBV7-2|few
TGTGCCAGCAGCTTAGTAGGCAGCTCCACAGATACGCAGTATTTT
CASSLVGSSTDTQYF
>TRBJ1-1|TRBD1|TRBV6-5|many
TGTGCCAGCAGGCAAGGGACAGGGGTAAAGAACGCTGAAGCTTTCTTT
CASRQGTGVKNAEAFF
>TRBJ1-1|NA|TRBV20-1|few
TGCAGTGCCCGGGGTGACCCAGGGGTTAGGATCACTGAAGCTTTCTTT
CSARGDPGVRITEAFF
>TRBJ1-2|NA|TRBV20-1|many
TGCAGTGCTAGGGATAATCAGGGCTTGAAAGGCTACACCTTC
CSARDNQGLKGYTF
>TRBJ2-3|TRBD2|TRBV12-5|many
TGTGCTAGTGGTTTGGTCAGAGGGCTAGCGGGGTCAGATACGCAGTATTTT
CASGLVRGLAGSDTQYF
>TRBJ1-3|TRBD1|TRBV27|many
TGTGCCAGCAAGTGGGACAGCTCTGGAAACACCATATATTTT
CASKWDSSGNTIYF
>TRBJ1-2|NA|TRBV20-1|many
TGCAGTGCTGACCGGAGCGGAACACACGGCTTAAACTATGGCTACACCTTC
CSADRSGTHGLNYGYTF
>TRBJ2-7|TRBD1|TRBV3-1|many
TGTGCCAGCAGCCTGTCCGGGACAGGGGTTTCCTACGAGCAGTACTTC
CASSLSGTGVSYEQYF
>TRBJ1-2|NA|TRBV5-1|many
TGCGCCAGCAGACACGCCGGCAGGATTTCTAACTATGGCTACACCTTC
CASRHAGRISNYGYTF
>TRBJ2-3|TRBD1|TRBV29-1|many
TGCAGCGTAGAGACAGGGGGAGTCACAGATACGCAGTATTTT
CSVETGGVTDTQYF
>TRBJ2-3|TRBD2|TRBV9|many
TGTGCCAGCAGCGTAGGAGCAGGGAGCGGGACTAGCGGGGTGTGGAATACGCAGTATTTT
CASSVGAGSGTSGVWNTQYF
>TRBJ2-5|NA|TRBV20-1|NA
TGCAGTGCTGACCCACATCCAGGGGGGGACCAAGAGACCCAGTACTTC
CSADPHPGGDQETQYF
>TRBJ2-6|NA|TRBV7-2|many
TGTGCCAGCAGCCGGACCAGACCCTCTGGGGCCAACGTCCTGACTTTC
CASSRTRPSGANVLTF
>TRBJ2-2|NA|TRBV7-2|many
TGTGCCAGCGGAACGACAGGAGAGAACACCGGGGAGCTGTTTTTT
CASGTTGENTGELFF
>TRBJ2-4|TRBD2|TRBV4-1|many
TGCGCCAGCAGCCCTGGGACTAGCGGGCGTCTAGCCAAAAACATTCAGTACTTC
CASSPGTSGRLAKNIQYF
>TRBJ2-1|NA|TRBV12-3/TRBV12-4|many
TGTGCCAGCAGTCCCCTCGGAGGGTCCTACAATGAGCAGTTCTTC
CASSPLGGSYNEQFF
>TRBJ2-1|NA|TRBV27|many
TGTGCCAGCAGTTTATATCCCCCGAATGAGCAGTTCTTC
CASSLYPPNEQFF
>TRBJ2-6|NA|TRBV6-5|many
TGTGCCAGCAGTAACAGACAGACTGGGGCCAACGTCCTGACTTTC
CASSNRQTGANVLTF
>TRBJ1-2|TRBD1|TRBV5-6|many
TGTGCCAGCAGCCCTTCACCGGGACAGGGTCAAAATGGCTACACCTTC
CASSPSPGQGQNGYTF
>TRBJ1-5|NA|TRBV12-3/TRBV12-4|many
TGTGCCAGCAGTTCTGACGGGTGGCAGCCCCAGCATTTT
CASSSDGWQPQHF
>TRBJ1-2|TRBD1|TRBV4-3|many
TGCGCCAGCAGCCAAGATCGGACAGGGTATGGCTACACCTTC
CASSQDRTGYGYTF
>TRBJ2-1|NA|TRBV5-1|many
TGCGCCAGCAGCTTGGGACTGGTCTCCTACAATGAGCAGTTCTTC
CASSLGLVSYNEQFF
>TRBJ1-4|NA|TRBV20-1|NA
TGCAGTGCTGTAATGGACGGAGGAAATGAAAAACTGTTTTTT
CSAVMDGGNEKLFF
>TRBJ2-7|TRBD1|TRBV20-1|many
TGCAGTGCTTACAGGGGGTCAATCGAGCAGTACTTC
CSAYRGSIEQYF
>TRBJ1-5|NA|TRBV20-1|many
TGCAGTGCTCGAGGGGGGGAGGATCAGCCCCAGCATTTT
CSARGGEDQPQHF
>TRBJ2-5|NA|TRBV20-1|many
TGCAGTGCTAGTTTCACTTGGGGCCTAGCGAAGCCCACACAAGAGACCCAGTACTTC
CSASFTWGLAKPTQETQYF
>TRBJ2-5|NA|TRBV5-1|many
TGCGCCAGCAGACAGGGCGAGAGGGAGACCCAGTACTTC
CASRQGERETQYF
>TRBJ2-7|NA|TRBV20-1|NA
TGCAGTGCTAGAGATTCAGGGGTCCACGAGCAGTACTTC
CSARDSGVHEQYF
>TRBJ2-3|TRBD1|TRBV4-1|many
TGCGCCAGCAGCCTGAGGACAGGTTTTAACACAGATACGCAGTATTTT
CASSLRTGFNTDTQYF
>TRBJ2-4|NA|TRBV20-1|few
TGCAGTGCTAGCCGGACGAGGGGCGCTTATAACATTCAGTACTTC
CSASRTRGAYNIQYF
>TRBJ1-1|NA|TRBV20-1|many
TGCAGTGCTAGAGACAGGCGCCGGACAGCTGAAGCTTTCTTT
CSARDRRRTAEAFF
>TRBJ2-2|NA|TRBV29-1|many
TGCAGCGTTTCCATGGGGGCTACGAACACCGGGGAGCTGTTTTTT
CSVSMGATNTGELFF
>TRBJ1-2|NA|TRBV29-1|many
TGCAGCGTATCTGGGACATCGGAAGGTGGCTACACCTTC
CSVSGTSEGGYTF
>TRBJ2-7|NA|TRBV20-1|few
TGCAGTGGGAGGGGGCTGTCTACCTACGAGCAGTACTTC
CSGRGLSTYEQYF
>TRBJ1-6|TRBD1|TRBV2|many
TGTGCCAGCAGAGCCCGACAGGGAGGTAGCGATTCACCCCTCCACTTT
CASRARQGGSDSPLHF
>TRBJ1-1|NA|TRBV4-3|many
TGCGCCAGCAGCCAAGATATGGGTTTCGGAAACACTGAAGCTTTCTTT
CASSQDMGFGNTEAFF
>TRBJ1-2|NA|TRBV20-1|many
TGCAGTGCTAGTGGGCAGGGCGGACAGCTCTATGGCTACACCTTC
CSASGQGGQLYGYTF